The present TCR beta chain was sequenced within a study of early stage breast cancer tumors. Findings of the study overall: Blood repertoires resembled normal breast more than tumor.

To note about this clone: Its matching antigen is unknown.

The method was immunoSEQ multiplex PCR; TCRdb's version includes in-frame clones alone and lacks a portion of them. This table holds about 58,000 clones, about 80% found once. This sequence originates from a person in their thirties with breast cancer. The sequenced sample was blood.

The CDR3: CASSTSGTNIYEQYF. The CDR3 region has the DNA TGTGCCAGTAGTACTTCCGGGACTAATATATACGAGCAGTACTTC. The J gene is TRBJ2-7, the V gene TRBV19, with 7 bases that match TRBD2. V gave up 4 bases and J gave up 4 bases; unmatched junction bases: 10. This CDR3 spans 15 amino acids. CDR1 LNHDA and CDR2 SQIVND come from the germline V gene (reference sequence).